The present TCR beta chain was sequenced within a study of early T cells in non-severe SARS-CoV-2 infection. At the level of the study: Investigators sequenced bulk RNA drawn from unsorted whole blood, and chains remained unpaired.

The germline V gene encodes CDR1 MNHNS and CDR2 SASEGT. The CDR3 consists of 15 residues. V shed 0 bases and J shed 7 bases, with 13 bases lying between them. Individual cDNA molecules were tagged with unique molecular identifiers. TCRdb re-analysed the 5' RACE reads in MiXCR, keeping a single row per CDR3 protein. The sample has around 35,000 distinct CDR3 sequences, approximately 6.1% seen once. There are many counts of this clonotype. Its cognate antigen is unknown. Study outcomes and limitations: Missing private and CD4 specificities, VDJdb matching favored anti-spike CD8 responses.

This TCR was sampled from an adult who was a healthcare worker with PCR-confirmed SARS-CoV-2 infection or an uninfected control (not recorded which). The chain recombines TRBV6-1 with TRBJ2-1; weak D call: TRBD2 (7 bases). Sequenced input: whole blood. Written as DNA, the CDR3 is TGTGCCAGCAGTGAAGCATCGGGGGGCGGGAATGAGCAGTTCTTC. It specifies CASSEASGGGNEQFF.